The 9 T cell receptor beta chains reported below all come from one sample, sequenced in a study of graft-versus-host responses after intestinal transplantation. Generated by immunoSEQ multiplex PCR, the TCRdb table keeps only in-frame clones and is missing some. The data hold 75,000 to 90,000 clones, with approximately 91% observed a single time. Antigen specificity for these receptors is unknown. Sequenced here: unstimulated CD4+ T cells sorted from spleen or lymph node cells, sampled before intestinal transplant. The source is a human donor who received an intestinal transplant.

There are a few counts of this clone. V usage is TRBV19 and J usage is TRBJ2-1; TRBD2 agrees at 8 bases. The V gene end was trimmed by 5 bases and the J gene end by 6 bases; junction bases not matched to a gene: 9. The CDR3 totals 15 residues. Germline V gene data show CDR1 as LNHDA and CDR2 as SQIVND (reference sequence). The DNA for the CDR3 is TGTGCCAGTAGTCCGTCGAGCGGGAGTGGCAATGAGCAGTTCTTC. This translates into CASSPSSGSGNEQFF.

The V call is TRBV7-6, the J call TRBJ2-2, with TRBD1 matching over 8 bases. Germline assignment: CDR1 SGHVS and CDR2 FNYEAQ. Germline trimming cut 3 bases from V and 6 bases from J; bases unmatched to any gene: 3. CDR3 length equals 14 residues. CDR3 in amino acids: CASSLLQGAGELFF. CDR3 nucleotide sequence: TGTGCCAGCAGCTTGCTACAGGGGGCCGGGGAGCTGTTTTTT.

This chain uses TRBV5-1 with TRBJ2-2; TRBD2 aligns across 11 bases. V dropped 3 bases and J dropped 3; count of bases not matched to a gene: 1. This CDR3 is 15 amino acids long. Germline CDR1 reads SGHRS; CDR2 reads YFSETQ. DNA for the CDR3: TGCGCCAGCAGCTCGGGACTAGCGGACACCGGGGAGCTGTTTTTT. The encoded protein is CASSSGLADTGELFF.

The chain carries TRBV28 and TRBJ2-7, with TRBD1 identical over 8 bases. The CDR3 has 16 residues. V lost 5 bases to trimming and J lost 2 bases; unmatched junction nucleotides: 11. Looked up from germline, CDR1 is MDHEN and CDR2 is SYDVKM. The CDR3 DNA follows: TGTGCCAGCAGTGTACTACAGGGGGATGGGACCTACGAGCAGTACTTC. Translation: CASSVLQGDGTYEQYF.

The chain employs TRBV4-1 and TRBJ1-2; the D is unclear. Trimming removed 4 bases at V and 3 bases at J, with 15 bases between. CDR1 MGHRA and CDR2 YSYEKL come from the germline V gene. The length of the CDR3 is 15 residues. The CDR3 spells CASSPDMQAYYGYTF. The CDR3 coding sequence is TGCGCCAGCAGCCCAGATATGCAGGCTTACTATGGCTACACCTTC.

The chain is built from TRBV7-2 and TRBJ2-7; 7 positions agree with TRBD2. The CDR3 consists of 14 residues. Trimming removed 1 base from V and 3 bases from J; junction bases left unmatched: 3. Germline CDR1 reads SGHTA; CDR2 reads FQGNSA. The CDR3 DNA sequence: TGTGCCAGCAGCTTAGGTGGGGAGGGCTACGAGCAGTACTTC. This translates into CASSLGGEGYEQYF.

This chain's CDR3 is CAWSVQQGAPATF. The CDR3 region has the DNA TGTGCCTGGAGTGTACAGCAGGGGGCGCCTGCCACCTTC. The chain uses TRBV30 and TRBJ1-2; 8 bases align to TRBD1. The length of the CDR3 is 13 residues. J lost 13 bases, V lost 0 bases, and 10 bases had no gene match. Germline loops: CDR1 GTSNPN, CDR2 SVGIG (reference sequence).

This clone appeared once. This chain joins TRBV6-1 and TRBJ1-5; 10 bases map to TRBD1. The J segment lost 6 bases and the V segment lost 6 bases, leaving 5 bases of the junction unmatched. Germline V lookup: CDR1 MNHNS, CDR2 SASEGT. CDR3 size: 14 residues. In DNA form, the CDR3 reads TGTGCCAGCAGCAGACAGGGGGCAGGTCAGCCCCAGCATTTT. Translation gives CASSRQGAGQPQHF.

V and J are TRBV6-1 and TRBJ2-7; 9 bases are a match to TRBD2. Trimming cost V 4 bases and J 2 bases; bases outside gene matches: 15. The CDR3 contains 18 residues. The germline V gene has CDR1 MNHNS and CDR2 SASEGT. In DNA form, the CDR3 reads TGTGCCAGCAGTGTCGCCGGGCTAGCGGGATTCCCCGCCTACGAGCAGTACTTC. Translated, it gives CASSVAGLAGFPAYEQYF.